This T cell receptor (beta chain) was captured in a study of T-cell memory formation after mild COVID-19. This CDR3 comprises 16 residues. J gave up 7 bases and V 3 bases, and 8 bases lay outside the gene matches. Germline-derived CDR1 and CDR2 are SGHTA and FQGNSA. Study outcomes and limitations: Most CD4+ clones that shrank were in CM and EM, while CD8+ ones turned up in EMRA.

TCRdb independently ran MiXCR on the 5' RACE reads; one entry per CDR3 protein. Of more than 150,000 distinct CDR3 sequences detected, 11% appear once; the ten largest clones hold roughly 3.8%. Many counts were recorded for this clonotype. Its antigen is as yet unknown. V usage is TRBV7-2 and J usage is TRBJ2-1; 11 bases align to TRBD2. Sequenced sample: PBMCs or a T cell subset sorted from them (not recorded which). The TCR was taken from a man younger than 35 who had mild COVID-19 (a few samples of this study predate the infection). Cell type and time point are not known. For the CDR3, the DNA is TGTGCCAGCAGCTTCTCACCTAGCGGGGGGCGTAATGAGCAGTTCTTC. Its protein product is CASSFSPSGGRNEQFF. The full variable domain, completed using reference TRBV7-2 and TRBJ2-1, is GAGVSQSPSNKVTEKGKDVELRCDPISGHTALYWYRQSLGQGLEFLIYFQGNSAPDKSGLPSDRFSAERTGGSVSTLTIQRTQQEDSAVYLCASSFSPSGGRNEQFFGPGTRLTVL.